This T cell receptor (beta chain) originates from a study of OX40 agonist ivuxolimab in advanced cancers. Overall study context: Patients with prior anti-PD-1, anti-PD-L1 or anti-CTLA-4 therapy were eligible; less than 50% had some. Broader study findings: Partial responders treated at 0.1-3.0 mg/kg exhibited clonal expansion among the lowest measured. CD4+ and CD8+ T cells in blood underwent clonal expansion by week 6 at 0.1 to 3.0 mg/kg.

On this clone: No antigen is known for it.

From germline, CDR1 is SGHDN and CDR2 FVKESK. V was pared by 0 bases and J by 0 bases, with 6 bases between. The CDR3 extends over 15 amino acids. Using immunoSEQ multiplex PCR, the repertoire was profiled, and TCRdb retains in-frame clones only, with some absent. The sample lists some 100,000 clones, 85% to 90% seen once, with around 0.76% in the top ten. The sequenced sample was CD4+ or CD8+ T cells sorted from blood, obtained in a trial of the OX40 agonist ivuxolimab. The source is an adult with an advanced solid tumor such as melanoma, head and neck, liver or kidney cancer. The rearrangement links TRBV14 to TRBJ2-1; unclear D gene. The CDR3 DNA sequence: TGTGCCAGCAGCCAAGATCTGCACTCCTACAATGAGCAGTTCTTC. This translates into CASSQDLHSYNEQFF. Combining the CDR3 with reference TRBV14 and TRBJ2-1 gives the whole variable domain EAGVTQFPSHSVIEKGQTVTLRCDPISGHDNLYWYRRVMGKEIKFLLHFVKESKQDESGMPNNRFLAERTGGTYSTLKVQPAELEDSGVYFCASSQDLHSYNEQFFGPGTRLTVL.